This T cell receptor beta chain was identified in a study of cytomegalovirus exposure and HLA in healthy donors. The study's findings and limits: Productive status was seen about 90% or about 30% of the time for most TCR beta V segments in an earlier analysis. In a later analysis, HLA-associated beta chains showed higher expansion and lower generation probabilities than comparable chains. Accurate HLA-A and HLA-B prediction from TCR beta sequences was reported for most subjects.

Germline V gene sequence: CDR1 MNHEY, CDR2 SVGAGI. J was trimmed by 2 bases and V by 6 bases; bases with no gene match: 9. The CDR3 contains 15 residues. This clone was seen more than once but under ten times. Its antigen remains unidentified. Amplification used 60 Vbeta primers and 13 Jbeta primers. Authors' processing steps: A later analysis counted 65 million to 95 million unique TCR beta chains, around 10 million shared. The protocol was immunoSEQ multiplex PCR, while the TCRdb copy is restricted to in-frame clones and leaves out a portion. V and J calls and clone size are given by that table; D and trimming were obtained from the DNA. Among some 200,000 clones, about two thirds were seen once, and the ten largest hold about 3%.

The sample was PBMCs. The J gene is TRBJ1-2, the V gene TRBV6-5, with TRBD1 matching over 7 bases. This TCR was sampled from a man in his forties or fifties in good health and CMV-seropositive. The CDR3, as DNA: TGTGCCAGCAGAGGTACAGGACAGGACAACTATGGCTACACCTTC. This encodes CASRGTGQDNYGYTF.